This T cell receptor beta chain was identified during a study of cytomegalovirus exposure and HLA in healthy donors. With 5 bases removed from V and 9 bases from J, the gap between germline ends came to 12 bases. This CDR3 has 12 residues. Per germline, CDR1 SGHTS and CDR2 YDEGEE. Concerning this clone: Antigen unknown.

Study findings and constraints: Rare TCR sequences dominated, though some public TCRs recurred in many donors.

The PCR employed 60 Vbeta primers together with 13 Jbeta primers. Repertoires were generated with immunoSEQ multiplex PCR, while TCRdb's copy carries only in-frame clones and drops some. Here the sample spans approximately 140,000 clones, about 80% being singletons. This sequence originates from a middle-aged man in good health and CMV-seronegative. The rearrangement uses TRBV5-8 and TRBJ2-1; D is uncertain. Sample: PBMCs. The DNA for the CDR3 is TGTGCCAGCAGGGTCCTGGCTGGTGAGCAGTTCTTC. Protein product: CASRVLAGEQFF.